This section outlines one T cell receptor beta chain sequence together with its context. Clones were read by immunoSEQ multiplex PCR, and TCRdb kept only the in-frame ones, dropping some. This table has some 50,000 clones, 92% appearing once. Trimming left V 2 bases short and J 7 bases short, with 6 bases between. The CDR3 is 11 residues long. Germline V gene data show CDR1 as SGHKS and CDR2 as YYEKEE (reference sequence). This record comes from a study of T cell changes during pregnancy in multiple sclerosis. J is TRBJ1-2 and V is TRBV5-5; tentatively, D is TRBD1 (5 bases). The source material was peripheral blood, sampled after pregnancy. The origin of this receptor is a female donor with multiple sclerosis, enrolled in a pregnancy study. The CDR3 region is CASSFGAGYTF. The CDR3 nucleotides are TGTGCCAGCAGCTTTGGGGCTGGCTACACCTTC.